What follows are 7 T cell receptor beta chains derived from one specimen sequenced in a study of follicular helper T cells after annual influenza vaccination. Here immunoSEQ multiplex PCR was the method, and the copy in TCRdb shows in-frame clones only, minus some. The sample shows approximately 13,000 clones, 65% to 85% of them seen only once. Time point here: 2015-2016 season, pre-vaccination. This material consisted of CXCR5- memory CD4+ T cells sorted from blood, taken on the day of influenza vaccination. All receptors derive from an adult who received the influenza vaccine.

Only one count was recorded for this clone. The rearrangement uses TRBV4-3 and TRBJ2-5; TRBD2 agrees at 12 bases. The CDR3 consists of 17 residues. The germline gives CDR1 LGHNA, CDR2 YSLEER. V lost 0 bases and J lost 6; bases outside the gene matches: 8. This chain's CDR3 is CASSQDGPSGGGKTQYF. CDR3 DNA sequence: TGCGCCAGCAGCCAAGATGGGCCTAGCGGGGGGGGGAAGACCCAGTACTTC.

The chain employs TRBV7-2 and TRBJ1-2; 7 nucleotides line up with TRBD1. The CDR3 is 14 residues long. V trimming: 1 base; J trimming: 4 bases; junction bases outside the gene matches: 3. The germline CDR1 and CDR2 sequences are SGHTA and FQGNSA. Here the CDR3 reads CASSLGTGLYGYTF. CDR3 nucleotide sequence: TGTGCCAGCAGCTTAGGGACAGGACTCTATGGCTACACCTTC.

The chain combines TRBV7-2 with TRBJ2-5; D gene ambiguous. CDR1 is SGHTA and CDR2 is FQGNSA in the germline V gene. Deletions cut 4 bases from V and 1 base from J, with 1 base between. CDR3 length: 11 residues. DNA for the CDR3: TGTGCCAGCAGCTCCCAAGAGACCCAGTACTTC. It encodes CASSSQETQYF. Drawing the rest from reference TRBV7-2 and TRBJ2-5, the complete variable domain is GAGVSQSPSNKVTEKGKDVELRCDPISGHTALYWYRQSLGQGLEFLIYFQGNSAPDKSGLPSDRFSAERTGGSVSTLTIQRTQQEDSAVYLCASSSQETQYFGPGTRLLVL.

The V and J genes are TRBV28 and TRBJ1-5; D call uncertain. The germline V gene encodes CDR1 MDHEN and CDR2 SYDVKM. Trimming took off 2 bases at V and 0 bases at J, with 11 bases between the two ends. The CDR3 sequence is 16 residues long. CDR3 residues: CASSLPPQNSNQPQHF. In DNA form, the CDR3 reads TGTGCCAGCAGTTTACCCCCTCAGAATAGCAATCAGCCCCAGCATTTT.

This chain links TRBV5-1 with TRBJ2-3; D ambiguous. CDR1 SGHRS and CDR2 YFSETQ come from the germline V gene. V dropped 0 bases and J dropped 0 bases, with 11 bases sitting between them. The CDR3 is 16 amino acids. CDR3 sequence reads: CASSLVLESSTDTQYF. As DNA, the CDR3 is TGCGCCAGCAGCTTGGTCCTAGAATCAAGCACAGATACGCAGTATTTT. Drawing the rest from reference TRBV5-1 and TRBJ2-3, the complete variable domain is KAGVTQTPRYLIKTRGQQVTLSCSPISGHRSVSWYQQTPGQGLQFLFEYFSETQRNKGNFPGRFSGRQFSNSRSEMNVSTLELGDSALYLCASSLVLESSTDTQYFGPGTRLTVL.

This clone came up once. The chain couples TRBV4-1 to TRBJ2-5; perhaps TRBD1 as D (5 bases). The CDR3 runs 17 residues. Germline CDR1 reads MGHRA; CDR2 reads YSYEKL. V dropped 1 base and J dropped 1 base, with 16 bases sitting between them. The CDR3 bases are TGCGCCAGCAGCCAAGGGGTTCAGGGTTCGGGCCAAGAGACCCAGTACTTC. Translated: CASSQGVQGSGQETQYF.

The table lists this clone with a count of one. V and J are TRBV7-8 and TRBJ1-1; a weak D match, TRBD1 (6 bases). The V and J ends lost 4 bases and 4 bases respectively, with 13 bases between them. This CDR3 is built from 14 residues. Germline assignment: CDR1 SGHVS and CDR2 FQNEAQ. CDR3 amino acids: CASSYTGISTEAFF. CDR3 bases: TGTGCCAGCAGCTATACAGGGATATCCACTGAAGCTTTCTTT.